This entry features one T cell receptor (beta chain) sequence. This clone occurred a few times. Its recognized antigen is unknown. The record has no base qualities; no much larger clone is one base away. Library construction relied on the immunoSEQ multiplex PCR assay. The multiplex PCR relied on a mix of 60 forward primers for TCR Vbeta segments and 13 reverse primers for TCR Jbeta segments. The CDR3 region of rearranged TCR beta genes was amplified from genomic DNA by a multiplex PCR assay. Amplified TCR beta libraries were sequenced as 87-base-pair reads on the Illumina HiSeq System. The authors processed their data as follows. In a later analysis, roughly 80 million unique TCR beta chains were counted across the roughly 610 repertoires, and roughly 11 million of these chains were shared by at least two donors. Raw reads were error-corrected and collapsed into unique sequences by a nearest-neighbor algorithm in which closely related sequences were merged to remove PCR and sequencing errors. CDR3 sequences were aligned to IMGT reference sequences to assign V, D and J gene segments. For a sequence to be retained, at least a six-nucleotide match to both a V gene segment and a J gene segment was required. Rearrangements were classified as productive when the CDR3 lacked stop codons and remained in frame with V and J, and all other rearrangements were classified as non-productive. CDR3 was defined by IMGT convention, running from the second conserved V-encoded cysteine to the conserved J-encoded phenylalanine. The earlier analysis of some 580 of the donors excluded any sequence lacking an unambiguous match to a single V gene segment. In an earlier analysis of 450 to 700 of the donors, V segments were called functional above 56.7% productive rearrangements and were called segregating when the between-donor standard deviation exceeded 5%. To diagnose cytomegalovirus status from the catalog of TCR beta chain sequences, a statistical classification framework was built. A later analysis assigned V and J genes by comparing TCR nucleotide sequences with IMGT/GENE-DB human TR gene sequences. Using the TCRdist pipeline, a later analysis assigned CDR3 sequences along with most-parsimonious VDJ recombination scenarios. A later analysis defined each TCR beta chain by its CDR3 amino acid sequence plus V-gene family, and excluded reads lacking a unique V-gene family. As a way to deal with suspected cross-contamination and a sequencing artifact, a later analysis dropped over 550 nucleotide sequences that were highly shared and had low generation probability. A later analysis calculated a clonal expansion index for each public chain from normalized within-repertoire ranks of inferred template counts. In a later analysis, generation probabilities were computed using a VDJ recombination model fitted to out-of-frame rearrangements, and the results were checked against IGoR. Hypergeometric tests were used in a later analysis to score TCR-TCR, TCR-HLA and TCR-CMV co-occurrence, with a repertoire-size bias correction applied to the TCR pairs. To estimate false discovery rates, a later analysis permuted the HLA or CMV assignments 20 times. In a later analysis, co-occurring TCRs were grouped with DBSCAN, and TCRdist sequence similarity was added when clustering was performed within HLA-allele-positive subsets. Co-occurrence clustering excluded repertoires with fewer than 30,000 or more than 120,000 public chains, plus five with anomalous nucleotide sharing. This immuneACCESS table, as held by TCRdb, lists in-frame sequences with V and J called but not all clones. Of the missing ones, under half trace to an unresolved V gene in checked studies; the others have no known cause. The DNA gave D and trimming, while V, J and clone size come from that table. The sample includes 230,000 or so clones, with 80% to 95% observed a single time. Jointly, the top ten make up less than 2% of the sample.

This record comes from a study of cytomegalovirus exposure and HLA in healthy donors listed by TCRdb under 2017. In terms of the full investigation: In an earlier analysis of approximately 640 of the donors, 250 to 350 Gb of sequence data and just under 120 million unique TCR beta sequences from 150 million to 200 million T cells were reported. The genetic ancestry cluster associated with self-reported Caucasian donors included 81% of the approximately 410 genotyped donors. Across 398 genotyped donors of the cohort, an average of roughly 250,000 unique TCR beta nucleotide sequences per donor were sequenced, and 15% to 20% of those sequences were non-productive. HLA typing covered class I and class II loci at four-digit resolution. Rather than drawing on any new phenotypic data, the later analysis identified candidate immune exposures from TCR beta sequences and the way those sequences occurred across donors. The aim of the study was to test whether cataloging public T cell receptors could identify signatures of past pathogen exposure. To study patterns of TCR occurrence, a later analysis re-analyzed previously published TCR beta repertoires from 500 to 850 donors and added high-resolution HLA genotyping. An earlier analysis of nearly 600 of the donors applied high-throughput TCR beta sequencing to assess whether each TCR beta V gene segment acted as functional or pseudogenic. The study used immunosequencing to profile the T cell repertoires of approximately 640 subjects and linked those repertoires to cytomegalovirus serostatus. The number of donors typed differed by locus, with about 629-640 for A, B, C, DRB1 and DQB1, roughly 550 for DQA1, about 610 for DPA1, and roughly 450 for DPB1. Four to six DR-DQ haplotypes were handled as single units for association and clustering, since linkage in the cohort was strong. Genome-wide SNP genotypes for about 55% of the roughly 670 donors were used in a later genetic analysis, which treated that subset as a discovery cohort. The study combined high-throughput TCR immunosequencing, statistical association of individual TCRs with disease status, and machine learning to predict cytomegalovirus infection status. An early release covering 550 to 700 HLA-typed donors comprised about 310 gigabases of sequencing data and tens of millions of unique TCR sequences. Every discovery cohort repertoire had been produced on one sequencing platform. Besides the first cohort of 550 to 750 subjects, a separate validation cohort made up of over 95 different subjects was used. Donor age, sex, ethnicity and CMV serostatus were compiled together with the repertoire data.

In total, approximately 610 healthy bone marrow donors made up the cohort. At the time of sampling, every cohort member was nominally healthy, though immune exposures that went unrecorded were likely present. The donor was CMV seronegative and was included in the group of hundreds of seronegative cohort members. A peripheral blood sample was collected from each donor, and TCR beta sequencing was performed on peripheral blood mononuclear cells. Genomic DNA extraction from the blood cell samples was performed with the Qiagen DNeasy Blood Extraction Kit. Paper-wide results and their limitations: Most TCR sequences were observed very rarely across donors, whereas some public TCRs were present in many individuals. A later genetic analysis reported fewer N-insertions in productive TCRs among donors in an Asian-associated ancestry cluster than the approximately 700-donor mean. A further reported finding was that TCR beta sequences accurately predicted the HLA-A and HLA-B alleles for most subjects in the first cohort. According to a later analysis, most CMV-associated TCR beta chains appeared to be HLA-restricted, and the HLA associations seemed to be driven largely by CMV exposure. A later analysis reported that several top co-occurrence clusters appeared linked to parvovirus B19, influenza, CMV and Epstein-Barr virus. Linkage disequilibrium might explain the correlated functional status among segregating V segments, but an unknown experimental factor could not be excluded. An earlier analysis of roughly 570 of the donors showed that most TCR beta V segments appeared in productive rearrangements either about 87% or about 30% of the time, which broadly matched IMGT annotations. In a later genetic analysis, a missense DCLRE1C variant was associated with V-gene and J-gene trimming of TCR beta chains, and the association was replicated in an independent cohort. The classifier was reported to diagnose cytomegalovirus status with high specificity and sensitivity in both the original cohort and the validation cohort. Only TCR beta chains were sequenced in this cohort, and the absence of alpha or paired-chain data limited detectable features. In a later analysis, HLA-associated TCR beta chains showed more clonal expansion and lower generation probabilities than non-associated chains that were equally common. Some IMGT-functional V segments, including TRBV6-2 and TRBV6-3, could not be distinguished by the 87-base-pair reads and were therefore excluded. Specific HLA alleles were associated with 16,951 TCR beta sequences at a false discovery rate of 0.05 in a later analysis. Because HLA typing was unavailable for some donors at each locus, only the typed subset was used in association tests. A later analysis found that TCR association rates varied across HLA loci, with DRB1 alleles showing the most associated TCRs and HLA-C alleles the fewest. Roughly 17 rarely observed V segments, including chromosome 9 orphons, were excluded from the earlier analysis of several hundred of the donors because counts were too low. Assigning TCR associations to individual alleles was difficult when HLA alleles, especially DR and DQ, strongly co-occurred. A total of about 180 TCR beta chains were listed by the study as associated with cytomegalovirus. Presence/absence analyses assumed roughly uniform sequencing depth across donors, an assumption that may not hold. It was suggested by the authors that the approach could potentially be generalized to other disease states and immunological phenotypes. In vitro tests confirmed that a few of the cytomegalovirus-associated TCR beta chains recognize cytomegalovirus antigens. For the cohort, immune exposure information was limited to CMV serostatus. The sequencing pipeline was judged likely to have produced a cluster of highly shared sequence variants as a technical artifact.

The CDR3 goes from the cysteine to the phenylalanine over 14 residues. The retained sequence is limited to the CDR3, 42 bases, with the frame set at the first base. Taken from the germline V gene, the CDR1 and CDR2 loops are SGHDT and YYEEEE. Trimming takes 2 bases from V and 9 bases from J, and the germline ends sit 12 bases apart. Sample: PBMCs. The TCR originated in a girl aged 2 to 9 in good health and CMV-seronegative. The V gene is TRBV5-6 and the J gene is TRBJ1-6; the D gene lacks a confident call. The nucleotides are TGTGCCAGCAGCTTTCTGGGCCCCAGTTCACCCCTCCACTTT. Protein translation: CASSFLGPSSPLHF.